A selection of T cell receptor beta chains follows, all from one sample in a study of cytomegalovirus exposure and HLA in healthy donors. Profiled with immunoSEQ multiplex PCR; TCRdb holds only in-frame clones, not every one. Altogether tens of thousands of clones are present, approximately 76% being singletons, with the ten largest covering roughly 1.3%. The sequenced sample was PBMCs. All receptors come from a male donor in good health and CMV-seronegative. The CDR3 runs from the conserved cysteine through the conserved F or W. D genes are given only for firm matches.

J | V | D | DNA | CDR3
TRBJ1-2 | TRBV15 | TRBD1 | TGTGCCACCAGCAGAGATACCCGACAGGGGACCTATGGCTACACCTTC | CATSRDTRQGTYGYTF
TRBJ2-2 | TRBV29-1 | TRBD1 | TGCAGCGTTGAGAAGGGGGCGCGCACCGGGGAGCTGTTTTTT | CSVEKGARTGELFF
TRBJ2-1 | TRBV5-1 | NA | TGCGCCAGCAGCTTGCCTAAATCTGTAAATGAGCAGTTCTTC | CASSLPKSVNEQFF
TRBJ1-2 | TRBV27 | NA | TGTGCCAGCAGTCGGGGAGGGGGGAGCTATGGCTACACCTTC | CASSRGGGSYGYTF
TRBJ2-7 | TRBV11-2 | NA | TGTGCCAGCAGCTTCAGATCCTTTGCGGTCTACGAGCAGTACTTC | CASSFRSFAVYEQYF
TRBJ2-2 | TRBV11-3 | NA | TGTGCCAGCAGCTTAGCAGGCGCCGGGGAGCTGTTTTTT | CASSLAGAGELFF
TRBJ1-5 | TRBV28 | TRBD1 | TGTGCCAGCAGTCCCTTGACAGGGAATCAGCCCCAGCATTTT | CASSPLTGNQPQHF
TRBJ1-1 | TRBV28 | NA | TGTGCCAGCAGTTACCGGGGGACGTACTCGAACACTGAAGCTTTCTTT | CASSYRGTYSNTEAFF
TRBJ1-2 | TRBV28 | NA | TGTGCCAGCAGTCCACTATTAAATGGCTACACCTTC | CASSPLLNGYTF
TRBJ2-4 | TRBV28 | TRBD1 | TGTGCCAGCAGGTACAGGGGTCCGTCCAAAAACATTCAGTACTTC | CASRYRGPSKNIQYF
TRBJ1-2 | TRBV4-3 | NA | TGCGCCAGCAGCCAAACAGGGAGTCCCTATGGCTACACCTTC | CASSQTGSPYGYTF
TRBJ1-3 | TRBV5-1 | NA | TGCGCCAGCAGCTTCGACCCGGCGGGGGGAAACACCATATATTTT | CASSFDPAGGNTIYF